Listed below are T cell receptor beta chains from one sample, sequenced in a study of shared clonotypes between healthy human individuals. Method: immunoSEQ multiplex PCR; TCRdb's copy keeps in-frame clones and lacks some. Among more than 1.2 million clones listed, 98% to 99% were seen once. The specimen sequenced was naive CD4+ T cells sorted from blood. These TCRs come from a man aged 25-40 years in good health. CDR3s include the opening cysteine and the closing phenylalanine or tryptophan. The D gene is left open where the match is weak. Some rows have no size entry. The others give once, few or many, or a class for an expanded clone.

V gene,clone size,J gene,D gene,CDR3 DNA,CDR3 protein
TRBV10-3,once,TRBJ2-7,NA,TGTGCCATCAGTGAGTCACCGACAGCCGGGTACGAGCAGTACTTC,CAISESPTAGYEQYF
TRBV7-9,once,TRBJ2-7,NA,TGTGCCAGCAGCTTAGCACATGTGGACCCGGCGGACTACGAGCAGTACTTC,CASSLAHVDPADYEQYF
TRBV30,NA,TRBJ2-6,NA,TGTGCCTGGAGTGTAGGGGGAGACAGCTCTGGGGCCAACGTCCTGACTTTC,CAWSVGGDSSGANVLTF
TRBV7-8,few,TRBJ1-2,NA,TGTGCCAGCAGCTTAGGAAAAAGGGAGAGCCTAAGGGGCTACACCTTC,CASSLGKRESLRGYTF
TRBV6-5,NA,TRBJ1-2,TRBD1,TGTGCCAGCAGCCGGACAGGGGGCAACTATGGCTACACCTTC,CASSRTGGNYGYTF
TRBV6-5,NA,TRBJ2-3,TRBD2,TGTGCCAGCAGTTACGGGACTAGCGGGAGAGGAGATACGCAGTATTTT,CASSYGTSGRGDTQYF
TRBV7-6,NA,TRBJ2-7,TRBD1,TGTGCCAGCAGCTTATCCGGGACAGCCGAGCAGTACTTC,CASSLSGTAEQYF
TRBV7-8,once,TRBJ2-1,TRBD2,TGTGCCAGCAGCAGTAGGACTAGCGGGTACAATGAGCAGTTCTTC,CASSSRTSGYNEQFF
TRBV1,NA,TRBJ2-5,NA,TGCACCAGCAGCCAACTCTACGGCGGGGCCTCGGGAGGGCAAGAGACCCAGTACTTC,CTSSQLYGGASGGQETQYF
TRBV5-1,NA,TRBJ2-2,NA,TGCGCCAGCAGCTTGGATCAGGGCGGGGAGCTGTTTTTT,CASSLDQGGELFF
TRBV28,NA,TRBJ2-3,NA,TGTGCCAGCACCCCGGGACTCTCCACAGATACGCAGTATTTT,CASTPGLSTDTQYF
TRBV6-5,NA,TRBJ2-4,TRBD1,TGTGCCAGCGGTCGTCGGGACAGGGAGAGAAACATTCAGTACTTC,CASGRRDRERNIQYF
TRBV5-1,NA,TRBJ2-3,NA,TGCGCCAGCAGCTTGGAGAGAACAGATACGCAGTATTTT,CASSLERTDTQYF
TRBV7-6,NA,TRBJ2-7,NA,TGTGCCAGCAGCTTAACGGACAAACCGAGCTCCTACGAGCAGTACTTC,CASSLTDKPSSYEQYF
TRBV7-9,NA,TRBJ1-4,NA,TGTGCCAGCAGCCCGGGCGGGGCCTCTAATGAAAAACTGTTTTTT,CASSPGGASNEKLFF
TRBV23-1,once,TRBJ2-5,NA,TGCGCCAGCAGTCGGATGTACTTC,CASSRMYF
TRBV9,NA,TRBJ2-3,NA,TGTGCCAGCAGCGTCGAATACGGAGATACGCAGTATTTT,CASSVEYGDTQYF
TRBV5-1,NA,TRBJ2-5,NA,TGCGCCAGCACCCTCCGGGACTTTAAAGAGACCCAGTACTTC,CASTLRDFKETQYF
TRBV5-1,NA,TRBJ2-2,TRBD2,TGCGCCAGCAGCTTGGCCGTCGGAGGGGTGAGCGGGACCACCGGGGAGCTGTTTTTT,CASSLAVGGVSGTTGELFF
TRBV18,NA,TRBJ2-2,NA,TGTGCCAGCTCACCGGCGAGGTTTGGAACCGGGGAGCTGTTTTTT,CASSPARFGTGELFF
TRBV2,NA,TRBJ2-1,NA,TGTGCCAGCAGTTTTAATGAGCAGTTCTTC,CASSFNEQFF
TRBV18,NA,TRBJ1-2,NA,TGTGCCAGCTCACCCTCTCGGACGGTCAACTATGGCTACACCTTC,CASSPSRTVNYGYTF
TRBV5-1,NA,TRBJ1-2,NA,TGCGCCAGCAGCTTGGGCGCAGGGTTGGAATATGGCTACACCTTC,CASSLGAGLEYGYTF
TRBV5-1,once,TRBJ1-4,NA,TGCGCCAGCAGCTTGAGGGTTAATGAAAAACTGTTTTTT,CASSLRVNEKLFF
TRBV7-3,once,TRBJ2-7,NA,TGTGCCAGCAGCTTAACCCCTAGCGCAACCTACGAGCAGTACTTC,CASSLTPSATYEQYF
TRBV5-4,NA,TRBJ1-1,NA,TGTGCCAGCAGCTTGGACAGGTTTATGTCTGGTACTGAAGCTTTCTTT,CASSLDRFMSGTEAFF
TRBV10-3,NA,TRBJ2-5,TRBD1,TGTGCCATCAGTGGGAACAGGGGTGTGAGAGAGACCCAGTACTTC,CAISGNRGVRETQYF
TRBV13,NA,TRBJ2-5,TRBD2,TGTGCCAGCAGCTTGGGACTAGCGGGAGGTGAAGAGACCCAGTACTTC,CASSLGLAGGEETQYF
TRBV18,NA,TRBJ2-2,NA,TGTGCCAGCTCACGCGGGACGGCTCCGGCGGACACCGGGGAGCTGTTTTTT,CASSRGTAPADTGELFF
TRBV18,NA,TRBJ2-2,NA,TGTGCCAGCTCCGCAGGGGGGCCCGGGGAGCTGTTTTTT,CASSAGGPGELFF
TRBV6-5,NA,TRBJ1-4,NA,TGTGCCAGCAGTAGCGGTGCAACTAATGAAAAACTGTTTTTT,CASSSGATNEKLFF
TRBV7-2,NA,TRBJ2-7,TRBD2,TGTGCCAGCAGCAGAGGACTAGCGGGACGAACTTCATACGAGCAGTACTTC,CASSRGLAGRTSYEQYF
TRBV28,NA,TRBJ2-1,TRBD2,TGTGCCAGCAGCCCGAGCGCGGGAGAGGCCTCCAATGAGCAGTTCTTC,CASSPSAGEASNEQFF
TRBV6-5,NA,TRBJ2-7,NA,TGTGCCAGCAGTTCAGGTATTACCTACGAGCAGTACTTC,CASSSGITYEQYF
TRBV5-6,NA,TRBJ2-3,NA,TGTGCCAGCAGCGGGGGTTGGGGCTATGCCTCTGATACGCAGTATTTT,CASSGGWGYASDTQYF
TRBV28,NA,TRBJ2-1,TRBD1,TGTGCCAGCAGACCTCAACCGGGACAGGGTTACGATGAGCAGTTCTTC,CASRPQPGQGYDEQFF
TRBV10-2,NA,TRBJ2-5,NA,TGCGCCAGCAGCCGAAACGGGGGTGGGACGGAGACCCAGTACTTC,CASSRNGGGTETQYF
TRBV5-1,NA,TRBJ2-5,TRBD1,TGCGCCAGCAGCCCAGGGACAGCACAAGAGACCCAGTACTTC,CASSPGTAQETQYF
TRBV29-1,NA,TRBJ1-2,NA,TGCAGCGTTGTCCCTCTGATCGACTATGGCTACACCTTC,CSVVPLIDYGYTF
TRBV28,NA,TRBJ2-1,TRBD2,TGTGCCAGCAGTTTATTGCGGGAGGGGCACAATGAGCAGTTCTTC,CASSLLREGHNEQFF
TRBV19,NA,TRBJ1-1,NA,TGTGCCAGTACCCCCGGCGGGGGGACTGAAGCTTTCTTT,CASTPGGGTEAFF
TRBV6-4,NA,TRBJ2-3,NA,TGTGCCAGCAGTGAGTATAGAACTAGCACAGATACGCAGTATTTT,CASSEYRTSTDTQYF
TRBV10-3,NA,TRBJ2-7,NA,TGTGCCATCAGATACGGTGAAGGCGGCTACGAGCAGTACTTC,CAIRYGEGGYEQYF